This passage covers 25 T cell receptor beta chains from one sample sequenced in a study of T cells in Graves' hyperthyroidism and ophthalmopathy. RNA transcripts provided the source from which TCR beta CDR3 regions were amplified. An initial round of RT-PCR targeting the TCR CDR3 relied on the HTBI primer set. TCRdb re-analysed the multiplex PCR reads in MiXCR, keeping a single row per CDR3 protein. Of under 800,000 distinct CDR3 sequences in the sample, 12% to 15% were seen once. The sample consisted of blood. These receptors all come from a woman aged 18-30 years with Graves' hyperthyroidism.

V and J are TRBV30 and TRBJ2-2; 8 positions agree with TRBD2. CDR1 is GTSNPN and CDR2 is SVGIG in the germline V gene (reference sequence). J lost 9 bases, V lost 1 base, and 7 bases had no gene match. This CDR3 has 14 residues. The chain's CDR3 is CAWSGWREEWELFF. The CDR3 DNA follows: TGTGCCTGGAGTGGTTGGCGGGAGGAATGGGAGCTGTTTTTT.

This clonotype showed up many times. This rearrangement joins TRBV10-3 to TRBJ1-1; D possibly corresponds to TRBD1 (5 bases). This CDR3 region has 16 residues. CDR1 ENHRY and CDR2 SYGVKD come from the germline V gene. The V end lost 3 bases, the J end lost 1 base, and 15 bases lay between the germline ends. The CDR3 sequence is CAISEYPGRGNTEAFF. The CDR3 DNA reads as TGTGCCATCAGTGAATATCCAGGGCGGGGGAACACTGAAGCTTTCTTT.

This clonotype was recorded many times. The rearrangement uses TRBV5-1 and TRBJ2-1, with D possibly being TRBD1 (6 bases). Germline CDR1 SGHRS, CDR2 YFSETQ. The CDR3 has 14 residues. The V and J ends lost 4 bases and 6 bases respectively, with 14 bases between them. The CDR3 sequence is CASSETGPFNEQFF. The CDR3 region has the DNA TGCGCCAGCAGCGAAACAGGGCCGTTCAATGAGCAGTTCTTC.

This clonotype has a handful of counts. The conserved final phenylalanine or tryptophan is absent from the CDR3, which likely points to a read error. This sequence joins TRBV12-3 or TRBV12-4 and TRBJ2-2; 8 nucleotides match TRBD2. Trimming cost V 4 bases and J 4 bases; bases outside gene matches: 11. The CDR3 has 17 residues. CDR3 protein: CASSWDFAGGITGELFL. Here the CDR3 DNA reads TGTGCCAGCAGTTGGGATTTTGCGGGAGGAATCACCGGGGAGCTGTTTCTT.

This clonotype was detected many times. The V call is TRBV18, the J call TRBJ2-3; D may be TRBD2 (6 bases). The CDR3 is 14 amino acids. Trimming pared 3 bases from V and 1 base from J, leaving 8 bases between. Germline V gene lookup returns CDR1 KGHSH and CDR2 LQKENI. The CDR3 nucleotides are TGTGCCAGCTCACCGGGACTCGGCACAGATACGCAGTATTTT. It specifies CASSPGLGTDTQYF. Variable domain in full (rest from reference TRBV18 and TRBJ2-3): NAGVMQNPRHLVRRRGQEARLRCSPMKGHSHVYWYRQLPEEGLKFMVYLQKENIIDESGMPKERFSAEFPKEGPSILRIQQVVRGDSAAYFCASSPGLGTDTQYFGPGTRLTVL.

The chain uses TRBV18 and TRBJ2-4, with TRBD2 matching 11 bases. The germline gives CDR1 KGHSH, CDR2 LQKENI. Trimming removed 0 bases from V and 6 bases from J; junction bases left unmatched: 1. The CDR3 loop spans 15 amino acids. DNA of the CDR3: TGTGCCAGCTCACCACCCGGGACTAGCGGAAACATTCAGTACTTC. Amino acid sequence: CASSPPGTSGNIQYF.

This clonotype has ten or more counts. The V call is TRBV7-9, the J call TRBJ2-2, with D maybe TRBD1 (6 bases). V lost 4 bases, J lost 2 bases, and 17 bases lay in between. CDR1 is SEHNR and CDR2 is FQNEAQ in the germline V gene (reference sequence). CDR3 length: 17 amino acids. CDR3 amino acids: CASSSQGGVANTGELFF. CDR3 nucleotide sequence: TGTGCCAGCAGCTCACAAGGGGGTGTCGCAAACACCGGGGAGCTGTTTTTT.

The chain employs TRBV5-1 and TRBJ2-1; tentatively, D is TRBD2 (5 bases). Trimming took 3 bases from V and 0 from J, leaving 13 bases between them. The CDR3 is 16 amino acids. CDR1 SGHRS and CDR2 YFSETQ come from the germline V gene. CDR3 protein: CASSSKRPSSYNEQFF. The CDR3 region has the DNA TGCGCCAGCAGCTCTAAGCGGCCCAGCTCCTACAATGAGCAGTTCTTC.

This clonotype was found many times. The V call is TRBV29-1, the J call TRBJ2-1; TRBD2 is a possible D gene (5 bases). The CDR3 covers 13 residues. The germline V and J ends were trimmed by 2 bases and 4 bases, with 9 bases remaining between them. Germline lookup yields CDR1 SQVTM and CDR2 ANQGSEA. CDR3 protein: CSVEPRGYNEQFF. The CDR3 DNA is TGCAGCGTTGAACCCCGGGGATACAATGAGCAGTTCTTC.

This clonotype was found many times. This chain uses TRBV7-9 with TRBJ2-7; 13 bases are a match to TRBD2. V was clipped by 4 bases and J by 3 bases; unmatched bases: 3. The CDR3 runs 15 residues. Germline assignment: CDR1 SEHNR and CDR2 FQNEAQ (reference sequence). As DNA, the CDR3 is TGTGCCAGCAGCTCACTAGCGGGAGGGCACTACGAGCAGTACTTC. It codes for CASSSLAGGHYEQYF.

The rearrangement uses TRBV29-1 and TRBJ2-1, with TRBD2 matching 12 bases. Losses at the gene ends were 6 bases for V and 6 bases for J; bases not matched to a gene: 6. The CDR3 consists of 14 residues. Germline values: CDR1 SQVTM, CDR2 ANQGSEA. The CDR3 DNA is TGCAGCGTGGGGAGACTAGCGGGAGTCAATGAGCAGTTCTTC. It is translated as CSVGRLAGVNEQFF.

This clonotype has a count of ten or more. The chain uses TRBV12-3 or TRBV12-4 and TRBJ2-5, with a possible D match to TRBD2 (6 bases). This CDR3 has 13 residues. The V end lost 8 bases, the J end lost 5 bases, and 15 bases lay between the germline ends. The CDR3 nucleotides read TGTGCCAGCGCCCAGGCTAGCGCGGAGACCCAGTACTTC. Translated, it gives CASAQASAETQYF.

This clonotype was recorded at least ten times. The chain employs TRBV11-1 and TRBJ2-7; D perhaps matches TRBD1 (5 bases). V was shortened by 8 bases and J by 4 bases, with 18 bases between the two germline ends. CDR1 and CDR2 (germline): SGHAT, FQDESV (reference sequence). There are 14 residues in the CDR3. CDR3: CASARYRTDYEQYF. In DNA form, the CDR3 reads TGTGCCAGCGCTCGGTACAGGACGGATTACGAGCAGTACTTC.

A few counts support this clonotype. The chain has TRBV9 and TRBJ2-7; 11 bases match TRBD2. The J segment lost 5 bases and the V segment lost 0 bases, leaving 7 bases of the junction unmatched. CDR1 SGDLS and CDR2 YYNGEE come from the germline V gene. This CDR3 spans 16 amino acids. The CDR3 DNA reads TGTGCCAGCAGCGTAGGGCTAGCGGGAGGTTCGGACGAGCAGTACTTC. Its translation is CASSVGLAGGSDEQYF.

This clonotype occurred many times. The genes are TRBV20-1 and TRBJ1-5, with TRBD1 matching 7 bases. This CDR3 has 17 residues. The J segment lost 2 bases and the V segment lost 3 bases, leaving 13 bases of the junction unmatched. From germline, CDR1 is DFQATT and CDR2 SNEGSKA (reference sequence). The CDR3 DNA sequence: TGCAGTGCTAGTTTCAGACAGGGCCTGAACGGCAATCAGCCCCAGCATTTT. Translating gives CSASFRQGLNGNQPQHF.

This clonotype came up a few times. This rearrangement joins TRBV20-1 to TRBJ1-3, with TRBD1 identical over 9 bases. Unmatched junction bases numbered 6, after V lost 0 bases and J lost 6 bases. Germline lookup yields CDR1 DFQATT and CDR2 SNEGSKA (reference sequence). The CDR3 is made up of 15 amino acids. CDR3 DNA: TGCAGTGCTAGAGACCTACAGGGGGCGAAAAACACCATATATTTT. This encodes CSARDLQGAKNTIYF.

This clonotype was seen at least ten times. This rearrangement joins TRBV11-2 to TRBJ2-2; TRBD1 matches 7 bases. The CDR3 covers 14 residues. From germline, CDR1 is SGHAT and CDR2 FQNNGV. The J segment lost 8 bases and the V segment lost 0 bases, leaving 3 bases of the junction unmatched. CDR3 DNA: TGTGCCAGCAGCTTAGAACAGGGGATTGGGGAGCTGTTTTTT. Translated, it gives CASSLEQGIGELFF.

In its sample, this clonotype was seen many times. The rearrangement links TRBV28 to TRBJ2-4, with 8 nucleotides matching TRBD1. The germline CDR1 and CDR2 sequences are MDHEN and SYDVKM. The CDR3 runs 18 residues. The V and J ends lost 5 bases and 3 bases, in that order; junction bases with no gene match: 15. The CDR3 DNA follows: TGTGCCAGCAGTCCCATCCCAGGACAGGGAGAAGGCAAAAACATTCAGTACTTC. Residues: CASSPIPGQGEGKNIQYF.

This CDR3 is CASSQERDRAYEQYF. CDR3 coding DNA: TGTGCCAGCAGCCAAGAACGAGACAGGGCCTACGAGCAGTACTTC. The rearrangement links TRBV4-2 to TRBJ2-7, with 7 bases lining up with TRBD1. Germline V CDR1 and CDR2: LGHNA, YNFKEQ. The CDR3 is made up of 15 amino acids. J lost 2 bases, V lost 0 bases, and 4 bases had no gene match.

The chain carries TRBV20-1 and TRBJ2-1; the match to TRBD2 covers 9 bases. V shed 3 bases, J shed 0 bases, and the junction held 15 bases outside the gene matches. Germline loops: CDR1 DFQATT, CDR2 SNEGSKA (reference sequence). CDR3 length: 19 residues. The CDR3 DNA is TGCAGTGCTAGGCGCTCGGGACTAGCAGAATTGAGCTCCTACAATGAGCAGTTCTTC. Amino acid sequence: CSARRSGLAELSSYNEQFF.

This clonotype was counted ten times or more. The J gene is TRBJ2-7, the V gene TRBV3-1; 10 bases agree with TRBD2. V lost 0 bases, J lost 6 bases, and 5 bases stayed unmatched. This CDR3 has 15 amino acids. Germline CDR1 LGHDT, CDR2 YNNKEL (reference sequence). The DNA for the CDR3 is TGTGCCAGCAGCCAAGATGGCGGACTAGCGGTCGAGCAGTACTTC. Its translation: CASSQDGGLAVEQYF.

V is TRBV6-5 and J is TRBJ2-7; D remains unclear. The length of the CDR3 is 15 residues. The V end lost 2 bases, the J end lost 0 bases, and 11 bases lay between the germline ends. Germline CDR1 reads MNHEY; CDR2 reads SVGAGI. The CDR3 loop is CASSYSDWSSYEQYF. The DNA of the CDR3 is TGTGCCAGCAGTTACAGTGACTGGAGCTCCTACGAGCAGTACTTC.

This clonotype showed up many times. CDR3 loop: CASSIKPAYEQYF. The CDR3, as DNA: TGTGCCAGCTCTATTAAGCCCGCCTACGAGCAGTACTTC. This chain connects TRBV18 to TRBJ2-7; D not certain. CDR3 length: 13 amino acids. V gave up 6 bases and J gave up 2 bases, with 11 bases separating them. Germline V lookup: CDR1 KGHSH, CDR2 LQKENI.

This clonotype was detected ten times or more. This chain links TRBV2 with TRBJ2-7; 11 nucleotides align to TRBD2. The germline V gene encodes CDR1 SNHLY and CDR2 FYNNEI. The CDR3 is made up of 19 amino acids. V lost 4 bases, J lost 2 bases, and 16 bases stayed unmatched. Here the CDR3 reads CASSAAPLAGGRTTYEQYF. CDR3 bases: TGTGCCAGCAGTGCGGCCCCCCTAGCGGGAGGCCGAACAACCTACGAGCAGTACTTC.

Ten or more counts support this clonotype. V gene TRBV20-1 combines with J gene TRBJ2-1; TRBD2 matches at 7 bases. Germline V gives CDR1 DFQATT, CDR2 SNEGSKA (reference sequence). There are 16 residues in the CDR3. V was clipped by 1 base and J by 6 bases; unmatched bases: 12. The CDR3 is CSARANRAGSANEQFF. Written as DNA, the CDR3 is TGCAGTGCTAGAGCGAATAGAGCGGGATCAGCCAATGAGCAGTTCTTC.